The T cell receptor beta chain described here comes from a study of T cell repertoires in cytomegalovirus infection. Broader study findings: The response measured ex vivo was dominated by TCR beta clonotypes (HLA-C-restricted and CMV-specific).

A single record per CDR3 protein comes from TCRdb applying MiXCR to the reads. The repertoire holds tens of thousands of distinct CDR3 sequences, with roughly a quarter as singletons. With 8 bases removed from V and 2 bases from J, the gap between germline ends came to 21 bases. Per germline, CDR1 SGHTA and CDR2 FQGNSA. The CDR3 sequence is 17 residues long. This clonotype was picked up many times. Its specificity is not known. This chain connects TRBV7-2 to TRBJ2-2; no reliable D call. This TCR was recovered from a human donor in good health (CMV status not recorded). Some clones in this sample may be carry-over from other donors' samples. The source was CD8+ T cells from cultured PBMCs, collected from culture after CMV antigen stimulation. The CDR3 region has the DNA TGTGCCAGCGTGGAATCAGTCGCAGGTCTTAACACCGGGGAGCTGTTTTTT. Protein product: CASVESVAGLNTGELFF.